The rows below give T cell receptor beta chains drawn from one sample of a study of blood T cell repertoires in COVID-19. Repertoires were generated with immunoSEQ multiplex PCR, while TCRdb's copy carries only in-frame clones and drops some. The sample holds some 140,000 clones, roughly 88% seen once. What was sequenced was peripheral blood. These receptors all come from a man in his sixties or seventies with active COVID-19. Each CDR3 is given with its conserved first and last residue. A D gene is named only where the DNA matches it firmly. Expanded clones are given a class, and other clones once, few, many or no size at all.

CDR3aa: CASSSGTSGPSGAYNEQFF
CDR3nt: TGTGCCAGCAGCTCCGGGACTAGCGGGCCCAGTGGGGCTTACAATGAGCAGTTCTTC
abundance: NA
j_gene: TRBJ2-1
d_gene: TRBD2
v_gene: TRBV7-2

CDR3aa: CASSPTEISNQPQHF
CDR3nt: TGCGCCAGCAGCCCGACGGAGATTAGCAATCAGCCCCAGCATTTT
abundance: NA
j_gene: TRBJ1-5
d_gene: NA
v_gene: TRBV4-1

CDR3aa: CASSLFASGSYEQYF
CDR3nt: TGTGCCAGCAGTTTATTCGCTAGCGGGTCCTACGAGCAGTACTTC
abundance: NA
j_gene: TRBJ2-7
d_gene: TRBD2
v_gene: TRBV28

CDR3aa: CASGATAGNYGYTF
CDR3nt: TGTGCCAGCGGGGCCACGGCGGGAAACTATGGCTACACCTTC
abundance: NA
j_gene: TRBJ1-2
d_gene: NA
v_gene: TRBV3-1/TRBV3-2

CDR3aa: CASSLFGTSGGNTGELFF
CDR3nt: TGCGCCAGCAGCTTGTTCGGGACTAGCGGGGGGAACACCGGGGAGCTGTTTTTT
abundance: NA
j_gene: TRBJ2-2
d_gene: TRBD2
v_gene: TRBV5-1

CDR3aa: CASRWIAGRANTGELFF
CDR3nt: TGTGCCAGCAGATGGATAGCGGGAAGGGCGAACACCGGGGAGCTGTTTTTT
abundance: NA
j_gene: TRBJ2-2
d_gene: TRBD2
v_gene: TRBV28

CDR3aa: CATSEGGRGDQPQHF
CDR3nt: TGTGCCACCAGTGAAGGTGGCAGGGGGGATCAGCCCCAGCATTTT
abundance: NA
j_gene: TRBJ1-5
d_gene: TRBD1
v_gene: TRBV24-1

CDR3aa: CASSPGQGVGNQPQHF
CDR3nt: TGTGCCAGCAGCCCCGGACAGGGCGTCGGCAATCAGCCCCAGCATTTT
abundance: once
j_gene: TRBJ1-5
d_gene: TRBD1
v_gene: TRBV28

CDR3aa: CASSQAQNSYEQYF
CDR3nt: TGCGCCAGCAGCCAAGCACAGAACTCCTACGAGCAGTACTTC
abundance: NA
j_gene: TRBJ2-7
d_gene: NA
v_gene: TRBV4-1

CDR3aa: CASSKTSAISYNEQFF
CDR3nt: TGTGCCAGCAGCAAGACTAGCGCTATCTCCTACAATGAGCAGTTCTTC
abundance: NA
j_gene: TRBJ2-1
d_gene: TRBD2
v_gene: TRBV4-2

CDR3aa: CASSSRLPRNTDTQYF
CDR3nt: TGTGCCAGCAGTTCCCGGTTGCCTAGAAACACAGATACGCAGTATTTT
abundance: NA
j_gene: TRBJ2-3
d_gene: NA
v_gene: TRBV28

CDR3aa: CASGTSVYNEQFF
CDR3nt: TGTGCCAGTGGGACTAGCGTTTACAATGAGCAGTTCTTC
abundance: NA
j_gene: TRBJ2-1
d_gene: TRBD2
v_gene: TRBV19

CDR3aa: CATSDGRNYGYTF
CDR3nt: TGTGCCACCAGTGATGGGCGTAACTATGGCTACACCTTC
abundance: NA
j_gene: TRBJ1-2
d_gene: NA
v_gene: TRBV24-1

CDR3aa: CSVLPRGRTEAFF
CDR3nt: TGCAGCGTCCTACCCAGGGGGAGGACTGAAGCTTTCTTT
abundance: NA
j_gene: TRBJ1-1
d_gene: TRBD1
v_gene: TRBV29-1

CDR3aa: CASSPFGAVTTEAFF
CDR3nt: TGTGCCAGCAGCCCGTTTGGGGCGGTGACCACTGAAGCTTTCTTT
abundance: NA
j_gene: TRBJ1-1
d_gene: NA
v_gene: TRBV7-2

CDR3aa: CASSLLGTGTTDTQYF
CDR3nt: TGTGCCAGCAGCCTGCTAGGGACAGGGACCACAGATACGCAGTATTTT
abundance: once
j_gene: TRBJ2-3
d_gene: TRBD1
v_gene: TRBV7-9

CDR3aa: CASSPSGGSGKRGEQYF
CDR3nt: TGTGCCAGCAGCCCTTCGGGGGGTAGCGGGAAACGGGGCGAGCAGTACTTC
abundance: NA
j_gene: TRBJ2-7
d_gene: TRBD2
v_gene: TRBV28

CDR3aa: CASSSKGGVGTDTQYF
CDR3nt: TGTGCCAGCAGTTCCAAAGGGGGGGTTGGCACAGATACGCAGTATTTT
abundance: NA
j_gene: TRBJ2-3
d_gene: NA
v_gene: TRBV27

CDR3aa: CASSPQGRQSNQPQHF
CDR3nt: TGTGCCAGCAGTCCACAGGGTCGACAGAGCAATCAGCCCCAGCATTTT
abundance: NA
j_gene: TRBJ1-5
d_gene: NA
v_gene: TRBV28

CDR3aa: CASSPPALAGGGDTQYF
CDR3nt: TGCGCCAGCAGCCCGCCAGCCCTAGCGGGAGGAGGTGATACGCAGTATTTT
abundance: NA
j_gene: TRBJ2-3
d_gene: TRBD2
v_gene: TRBV5-1

CDR3aa: CASSIESLNYGYTF
CDR3nt: TGTGCCAGTAGTATAGAAAGCTTGAACTATGGCTACACCTTC
abundance: many
j_gene: TRBJ1-2
d_gene: NA
v_gene: TRBV19

CDR3aa: CASSYRTSGGYNEQFF
CDR3nt: TGTGCCAGCAGTTACAGGACTAGCGGGGGTTACAATGAGCAGTTCTTC
abundance: NA
j_gene: TRBJ2-1
d_gene: TRBD2
v_gene: TRBV6-5

CDR3aa: CASSPQPQGVGQPQHF
CDR3nt: TGTGCCAGCTCACCTCAACCCCAGGGTGTGGGTCAGCCCCAGCATTTT
abundance: NA
j_gene: TRBJ1-5
d_gene: NA
v_gene: TRBV18

CDR3aa: CASSLFGSGSLSNEQFF
CDR3nt: TGTGCCAGCAGTCTTTTCGGTAGCGGGAGTCTAAGCAATGAGCAGTTCTTC
abundance: NA
j_gene: TRBJ2-1
d_gene: TRBD2
v_gene: TRBV6-6

CDR3aa: CAWRPKGEQNEQYF
CDR3nt: TGTGCCTGGAGGCCAAAGGGGGAGCAAAACGAGCAGTACTTC
abundance: once
j_gene: TRBJ2-7
d_gene: NA
v_gene: TRBV30

CDR3aa: CASSIKAGGWDTQYF
CDR3nt: TGTGCCAGTAGTATAAAAGCGGGAGGCTGGGATACGCAGTATTTT
abundance: NA
j_gene: TRBJ2-3
d_gene: TRBD2
v_gene: TRBV19

CDR3aa: CASSPGGGPDTQYF
CDR3nt: TGTGCCAGCAGCCCGGGAGGGGGTCCAGATACGCAGTATTTT
abundance: NA
j_gene: TRBJ2-3
d_gene: TRBD2
v_gene: TRBV11-2